A selection of T cell receptor beta chains follows, all from one sample in a study of T cell responses to AZD1222 COVID-19 vaccine. TCRdb's table, derived via immunoSEQ multiplex PCR, lists solely in-frame clones and lacks some. The table lists roughly 25,000 clones, 86% of them singletons. This material consisted of peripheral blood, taken 28 days after the second AZD1222 dose. The receptors were sampled from an adult who received the AZD1222 COVID-19 vaccine. The CDR3 runs from the conserved cysteine through the conserved F or W.

v_gene,CDR3aa
TRBV6-2/TRBV6-3,CASSFLTTANTEAFF
TRBV10-3,CAISPGQGAPGELFF
TRBV7-9,CASSFTGGPLNEQFF
TRBV7-2,CASSLAGTSGETQYF
TRBV6-5,CASTRGQGTDQPQHF
TRBV3-1/TRBV3-2,CATTRDRGSYEQYF
TRBV2,CASRGAGNSYEQYF
TRBV11-1,CASSLAYGQVSAYEQYF
TRBV5-4,CASSFSRDTQYF
TRBV6-6,CASSDDQPQHF
TRBV3-1/TRBV3-2,CASSLRQGASDEQFF
TRBV3-1/TRBV3-2,CASSPSSSGANVLTF
TRBV19,CASSIMGQGNYGYTF
TRBV7-9,CASSLWPLGQFF
TRBV5-6,CASSLVYTGVNTEAFF
TRBV11-2,CASSFVQNFLTDTQYF
TRBV9,CASSASNYGYTF
TRBV5-1,CASSFTYRGYEQYF
TRBV4-1,CASSQSWGPYNEQFF
TRBV18,CASSPPQDTYEQYF
TRBV10-3,CAISAGQGDQPQHF
TRBV14,CASSHTQTITDTQYF
TRBV7-9,CASSSTAYGYTF
TRBV7-2,CASSFSQGQSYGYTF
TRBV10-2,CASSGSGTGANVLTF
TRBV5-5,CASSLGQGAFSNQPQHF
TRBV29-1,CSVERRAANTEAFF
TRBV7-2,CASSHRGGSNQPQHF
TRBV7-8,CASSIHDTGELFF
TRBV28,CASRTGTDTQYF
TRBV24-1,CATSDHRGGGSEAFF
TRBV5-5,CASSFGSGVGTDTQYF
TRBV18,CASSQDRERTNYGYTF
TRBV11-2,CASSLGWAAETQYF
TRBV5-1,CASSLETSSTGELFF
TRBV28,CATKGAGVGTEAFF
TRBV6-5,CASTSGTGRQPQHF
TRBV5-1,CASSLDGNNYGYTF
TRBV19,CATLGGGQEQFF
TRBV7-2,CASSHPGGNQPQHF
TRBV7-3,CASSLTGSAEQYF
TRBV3-1/TRBV3-2,CASSKWTSGSSGELFF
TRBV21-1,CASSKDGTGLF
TRBV30,CAWDRGSQPQHF
TRBV30,CAWSVTGNTQYF
TRBV18,CASSPQGETQYF
TRBV2,CASSGGTANSPLHF
TRBV27,CASSLSRTDTQYF
TRBV10-1,CASSMAVGRINQPQHF
TRBV19,CASSFGLADEQYF
TRBV5-1,CASKLGQGMTYEQYF
TRBV5-1,CASSGGTGYTEAFF
TRBV7-2,CASTARRPLMNTEAFF
TRBV7-3,CASSRTSGRYNEQFF
TRBV30,CAWSVSGVSFHGYTF